The 30 T cell receptor beta chains given below trace back to one sample, sequenced in a study of radiation and T cells in renal cell carcinoma. Only in-frame clones appear in the TCRdb table, and some are missing; sequencing was by immunoSEQ multiplex PCR. The table has 100,000 to 150,000 clones, 85% to 90% seen once. Time point described: blood 2 weeks post-SBRT. Treatment of the sample: 15 Gy SBRT to primary tumor, nephrectomy 4 weeks later. The starting material was blood, obtained from a patient whose treatment included radiotherapy and nephrectomy. All receptors come from a woman aged 65 to 85 with renal cell carcinoma.

J is TRBJ1-1 and V is TRBV30; D is possibly TRBD1 (6 bases). In germline, CDR1 is GTSNPN, CDR2 SVGIG (reference sequence). V was shortened by 3 bases and J by 2 bases, with 13 bases between the two germline ends. The CDR3 has 14 residues. CDR3 residues: CAWRAQGPNTEAFF. The DNA of the CDR3 is TGTGCCTGGAGGGCACAGGGTCCTAACACTGAAGCTTTCTTT. Together with reference TRBV30 and TRBJ1-1, the CDR3 gives the full variable domain: SQTIHQWPATLVQPVGSPLSLECTVEGTSNPNLYWYRQAAGRGLQLLFYSVGIGQISSEVPQNLSASRPQDRQFILSSKKLLLSDSGFYLCAWRAQGPNTEAFFGQGTRLTVV.

In DNA, the CDR3 is TGCGCCAGCAGCACGAAGATGACTAGCGCAGCTTATAATGAGCAGTTCTTC. Its translation is CASSTKMTSAAYNEQFF. The chain links TRBV5-1 to TRBJ2-1; TRBD2 agrees at 8 bases. Trimming cost V 4 bases and J 7 bases; bases outside gene matches: 16. CDR3 size: 17 residues. The germline V gene has CDR1 SGHRS and CDR2 YFSETQ.

CDR3 nucleotide sequence: TGTGCCAGCACCTCCTGGGGACCGAACACTGAAGCTTTCTTT. Its protein product is CASTSWGPNTEAFF. The gene calls are TRBV5-6 and TRBJ1-1; D might be TRBD1 (5 bases). Trimming removed 6 bases from V and 1 base from J, with 13 bases in between. Germline CDR1 is SGHDT and CDR2 is YYEEEE. The CDR3 runs 14 residues.

The chain couples TRBV7-2 to TRBJ1-5; 8 positions agree with TRBD1. The CDR3 is made up of 18 amino acids. Per germline, CDR1 SGHTA and CDR2 FQGNSA. The V gene end was trimmed by 5 bases and the J gene end by 0 bases; junction bases not matched to a gene: 12. DNA of the CDR3: TGTGCCAGCAGCCCTCACGACCGGGACAGGTATAGCAATCAGCCCCAGCATTTT. This encodes CASSPHDRDRYSNQPQHF.

The chain links TRBV14 to TRBJ1-2, with 7 bases lining up with TRBD1. Germline CDR1 is SGHDN and CDR2 is FVKESK. CDR3 length: 15 residues. The V and J ends lost 0 bases and 1 base, in that order; junction bases with no gene match: 2. The CDR3 is CASSQDRGINYGYTF. The DNA of the CDR3 is TGTGCCAGCAGCCAAGACAGGGGGATTAACTATGGCTACACCTTC.

This clone was observed a few times. The chain links TRBV10-3 to TRBJ1-6, with D perhaps matching TRBD1 (5 bases). Trimming cost V 0 bases and J 9 bases, with 12 bases left between them. CDR3 length: 15 amino acids. Germline CDR1 ENHRY, CDR2 SYGVKD. The CDR3 reads CAISESTVGVSPLHF. The DNA for the CDR3 is TGTGCCATCAGTGAGTCGACGGTAGGGGTTTCACCCCTCCACTTT.

J is TRBJ2-5 and V is TRBV7-8; D perhaps matches TRBD1 (6 bases). V gave up 5 bases and J gave up 4 bases, with 20 bases separating them. The CDR3 contains 16 residues. Germline V gene lookup returns CDR1 SGHVS and CDR2 FQNEAQ. CDR3 amino acids: CASSPWVTGRSETQYF. Written as DNA, the CDR3 is TGTGCCAGCAGCCCGTGGGTGACAGGACGATCAGAGACCCAGTACTTC.

The chain recombines TRBV5-6 with TRBJ2-7, with D perhaps TRBD1 (7 bases). The CDR3 contains 13 residues. The germline V gene encodes CDR1 SGHDT and CDR2 YYEEEE. V lost 0 bases and J 6 bases, leaving 10 bases between the germline ends. CDR3 coding DNA: TGTGCCAGCAGCTTGGGGCAGGGGGGCGAGCAGTACTTC. Protein product: CASSLGQGGEQYF.

This chain links TRBV15 with TRBJ2-7; unclear D gene. CDR1 is LNHNV, CDR2 YYDKDF, per germline (reference sequence). The CDR3 runs to 12 residues. V lost 0 bases and J 2 bases, leaving 2 bases between the germline ends. CDR3 sequence reads: CATSREAYEQYF. The CDR3 region has the DNA TGTGCCACCAGCAGAGAAGCCTACGAGCAGTACTTC.

J is TRBJ1-2 and V is TRBV20-1; no reliable D call. CDR1 is DFQATT and CDR2 is SNEGSKA in the germline V gene (reference sequence). The V end lost 1 base, the J end lost 6 bases, and 6 bases lay between the germline ends. The CDR3 covers 11 residues. CDR3 amino acids: CSARVGNGYTF. CDR3 DNA sequence: TGCAGTGCTAGAGTAGGGAATGGCTACACCTTC.

The chain combines TRBV6-4 with TRBJ2-2; 7 nucleotides match TRBD1. V gave up 6 bases and J gave up 1 base; unmatched junction bases: 2. The CDR3 covers 14 residues. CDR1 and CDR2 (germline): MRHNA, SNTAGT. The CDR3 DNA reads TGTGCCAGCAGAAGGACAGGGAACACCGGGGAGCTGTTTTTT. Amino acid sequence: CASRRTGNTGELFF.

The chain joins TRBV20-1 to TRBJ2-3, with D possibly matching TRBD2 (6 bases). The V gene lost 8 bases and the J gene lost 6 bases, with 12 bases spanning the gap. CDR1 is DFQATT, CDR2 SNEGSKA, per germline (reference sequence). The CDR3 loop spans 11 amino acids. The chain's CDR3 is CSSGVADTQYF. In DNA form, the CDR3 reads TGCAGTTCGGGGGTGGCGGATACGCAGTATTTT.

V and J are TRBV7-6 and TRBJ2-3, with a possible D match to TRBD1 (5 bases). Deletions cut 3 bases from V and 0 bases from J, with 13 bases between. The CDR3 length is 16 residues. In germline, CDR1 is SGHVS, CDR2 FNYEAQ. The DNA of the CDR3 is TGTGCCAGCAGCTTCCAGACAGCCCCTAGCACAGATACGCAGTATTTT. Residues: CASSFQTAPSTDTQYF. The full variable domain, its missing parts supplied by reference TRBV7-6 and TRBJ2-3, is GAGVSQSPRYKVTKRGQDVALRCDPISGHVSLYWYRQALGQGPEFLTYFNYEAQQDKSGLPNDRFSAERPEGSISTLTIQRTEQRDSAMYRCASSFQTAPSTDTQYFGPGTRLTVL.

V gene TRBV5-1 combines with J gene TRBJ2-5, with 10 bases aligning to TRBD2. The CDR3 extends over 16 amino acids. The V and J ends lost 4 bases and 1 base, in that order; junction bases with no gene match: 7. Germline CDR1 SGHRS, CDR2 YFSETQ. The CDR3 DNA is TGCGCCAGCAGCCTGCGTTCTAGCGGGGGCCAAGAGACCCAGTACTTC. It encodes CASSLRSSGGQETQYF.

The chain is built from TRBV4-3 and TRBJ2-3; 8 bases are a match to TRBD2. The CDR3 covers 16 residues. Germline V gene lookup returns CDR1 LGHNA and CDR2 YSLEER. Trimming took 0 bases from V and 4 from J; bases not matched to a gene: 6. The CDR3 region is CASSQERTGGPDTQYF. The CDR3 coding sequence is TGCGCCAGCAGCCAAGAAAGAACGGGGGGGCCAGATACGCAGTATTTT.

The chain carries TRBV19 and TRBJ1-2, with 10 positions matching TRBD1. Germline V gives CDR1 LNHDA, CDR2 SQIVND (reference sequence). The CDR3 length is 16 residues. V lost 5 bases and J lost 4; bases outside the gene matches: 10. CDR3 DNA: TGTGCCAGTAGTCTTTCGACAGGGGGCCGGAGCTATGGCTACACCTTC. This translates into CASSLSTGGRSYGYTF.

This chain's CDR3 is CASSLVLDRGLAEAFF. As DNA, the CDR3 is TGTGCCAGCAGTCTTGTATTGGACAGGGGGCTGGCTGAAGCTTTCTTT. The genes are TRBV11-2 and TRBJ1-1; 11 bases align to TRBD1. V was clipped by 6 bases and J by 6 bases; unmatched bases: 12. Germline loops: CDR1 SGHAT, CDR2 FQNNGV. CDR3 size: 16 residues. Full variable domain (remainder filled in from reference TRBV11-2 and TRBJ1-1): EAGVAQSPRYKIIEKRQSVAFWCNPISGHATLYWYQQILGQGPKLLIQFQNNGVVDDSQLPKDRFSAERLKGVDSTLKIQPAKLEDSAVYLCASSLVLDRGLAEAFFGQGTRLTVV.

The rearrangement uses TRBV13 and TRBJ1-1, with TRBD1 identical over 8 bases. The CDR3 runs to 14 residues. From germline, CDR1 is PRHDT and CDR2 FYEKMQ (reference sequence). J was trimmed by 1 base and V by 4 bases; bases with no gene match: 2. CDR3 DNA: TGTGCCAGCAGCTACAGGGGGACGAACACTGAAGCTTTCTTT. Translation gives CASSYRGTNTEAFF.

This clone was recorded only once. The genes are TRBV30 and TRBJ1-6; the D gene is possibly TRBD1 (6 bases). There are 13 residues in the CDR3. V lost 2 bases to trimming and J lost 8 bases, with 10 bases between them. Germline-derived CDR1 and CDR2 are GTSNPN and SVGIG (reference sequence). CDR3: CAWSLKGDSPLHF. CDR3 in DNA: TGTGCCTGGAGTCTTAAGGGGGATTCACCCCTCCACTTT.

This chain uses TRBV19 with TRBJ1-2; maybe TRBD1 (6 bases). CDR1 LNHDA and CDR2 SQIVND come from the germline V gene (reference sequence). This CDR3 is built from 13 residues. V was pared by 4 bases and J by 4 bases, with 10 bases between. Here the CDR3 reads CASSRTRGYGYTF. CDR3 coding DNA: TGTGCCAGTAGTAGGACCAGGGGCTATGGCTACACCTTC.

The chain joins TRBV6-5 to TRBJ2-1; 8 bases line up with TRBD2. V lost 5 bases and J lost 2; bases outside the gene matches: 2. There are 14 residues in the CDR3. The germline V gene encodes CDR1 MNHEY and CDR2 SVGAGI. The CDR3 protein is CASSAGLAYNEQFF. CDR3 sequence (DNA): TGTGCCAGCAGTGCGGGACTAGCCTACAATGAGCAGTTCTTC.

CDR3: CASSHRGLDTGELFF. The CDR3 DNA reads TGTGCCAGCAGCCACAGGGGATTGGACACCGGGGAGCTGTTTTTT. This chain joins TRBV28 and TRBJ2-2, with 7 bases fitting TRBD1. CDR1 and CDR2 (germline): MDHEN, SYDVKM. The CDR3 is 15 amino acids. J was trimmed by 3 bases and V by 6 bases; bases with no gene match: 7.

This chain connects TRBV15 to TRBJ2-1, with TRBD2 identical over 8 bases. The CDR3 is made up of 18 amino acids. J gave up 2 bases and V 1 base, and 10 bases lay outside the gene matches. Germline V gene sequence: CDR1 LNHNV, CDR2 YYDKDF (reference sequence). The CDR3 reads CATSRVGLAGFTYNEQFF. The CDR3 region has the DNA TGTGCCACCAGCAGAGTGGGGCTAGCGGGTTTCACCTACAATGAGCAGTTCTTC. The full variable domain, in which reference TRBV15 and TRBJ2-1 provide the parts outside the CDR3, is DAMVIQNPRYQVTQFGKPVTLSCSQTLNHNVMYWYQQKSSQAPKLLFHYYDKDFNNEADTPDNFQSRRPNTSFCFLDIRSPGLGDTAMYLCATSRVGLAGFTYNEQFFGPGTRLTVL.

The chain has TRBV7-9 and TRBJ2-3; the D is unclear. This CDR3 region has 15 residues. The germline V gene encodes CDR1 SEHNR and CDR2 FQNEAQ (reference sequence). Trimming left V 1 base short and J 2 bases short, with 10 bases between. CDR3 DNA: TGTGCCAGCAGCTTAGGTAGTCCCATCACAGATACGCAGTATTTT. Translating gives CASSLGSPITDTQYF.

V gene TRBV19 combines with J gene TRBJ1-2; tentatively, D is TRBD1 (5 bases). The V and J ends lost 1 base and 8 bases respectively, with 17 bases between them. There are 15 residues in the CDR3. In germline, CDR1 is LNHDA, CDR2 SQIVND (reference sequence). The CDR3: CASSIVVSREEGYTF. CDR3 nucleotides: TGTGCCAGTAGTATAGTCGTAAGCAGGGAGGAAGGCTACACCTTC.

The chain couples TRBV11-2 to TRBJ2-1; tentative D call: TRBD2 (7 bases). The V end lost 3 bases, the J end lost 7 bases, and 13 bases lay between the germline ends. The germline V gene encodes CDR1 SGHAT and CDR2 FQNNGV. The CDR3 is 14 residues long. CDR3 in amino acids: CASSFSGGANEQFF. DNA of the CDR3: TGTGCCAGCAGCTTCAGTGGGGGGGCTAATGAGCAGTTCTTC. Based on the CDR3 plus reference TRBV11-2 and TRBJ2-1, the full variable domain is EAGVAQSPRYKIIEKRQSVAFWCNPISGHATLYWYQQILGQGPKLLIQFQNNGVVDDSQLPKDRFSAERLKGVDSTLKIQPAKLEDSAVYLCASSFSGGANEQFFGPGTRLTVL.

V and J are TRBV9 and TRBJ2-1, with D possibly being TRBD2 (6 bases). Germline CDR1 and CDR2: SGDLS and YYNGEE. V dropped 0 bases and J dropped 6 bases, with 16 bases sitting between them. There are 16 residues in the CDR3. The CDR3 region is CASSVDPRGTSNEQFF. The CDR3 DNA reads TGTGCCAGCAGCGTAGACCCGCGGGGTACGAGCAATGAGCAGTTCTTC.

The chain recombines TRBV6-1 with TRBJ2-5; D ambiguous. V shed 3 bases and J shed 5 bases, with 4 bases lying between them. The CDR3 length is 11 residues. The germline gives CDR1 MNHNS, CDR2 SASEGT. The CDR3 DNA sequence: TGTGCCAGCAGTGAGTGGGAGACCCAGTACTTC. Its translation: CASSEWETQYF.

The rearrangement uses TRBV7-2 and TRBJ2-2, with D possibly matching TRBD1 (5 bases). The CDR3 has 15 amino acids. The V end was cut by 7 bases, the J end by 1 base, with 13 bases between. Germline V CDR1 and CDR2: SGHTA, FQGNSA. CDR3 in amino acids: CASTKPRVNTGELFF. In DNA, the CDR3 is TGTGCCAGCACCAAGCCCAGGGTGAACACCGGGGAGCTGTTTTTT.

The chain uses TRBV11-2 and TRBJ2-7, with 7 bases lining up with TRBD1. This CDR3 has 13 residues. Germline trimming cut 6 bases from V and 3 bases from J; bases unmatched to any gene: 5. Germline CDR1 is SGHAT and CDR2 is FQNNGV. Here the CDR3 reads CASRPGQYYEQYF. CDR3 nucleotides: TGTGCCAGCAGACCGGGACAGTACTACGAGCAGTACTTC. The full variable domain, its missing parts supplied by reference TRBV11-2 and TRBJ2-7, is EAGVAQSPRYKIIEKRQSVAFWCNPISGHATLYWYQQILGQGPKLLIQFQNNGVVDDSQLPKDRFSAERLKGVDSTLKIQPAKLEDSAVYLCASRPGQYYEQYFGPGTRLTVT.